Below are 11 T cell receptor beta chains sequenced from a single sample in a study of T cells after yellow fever vaccination (dated by TCRdb to 2018 to 2020). The library was obtained by 5' RACE. Sequencing took place on an Illumina HiSeq 2500. In TCRdb, the public reads were trimmed at Q25 with fastp and aligned with MiXCR, with productive beta chains retained. Identical CDR3 protein sequences are pooled into one entry, listed with their most common genes and DNA. For this sample the table gives about 220,000 distinct CDR3 sequences, of which roughly 6.3% were detected only once. Together, the top ten hold 1.1% of the sample. The treatment or condition label on this specimen signifies: live attenuated yellow fever vaccine strain. The material sequenced was CD4+ T cells sorted from PBMCs, taken on the day of the yellow fever booster vaccination. These receptors originate from a young man who received the YFV17D yellow fever vaccine.

This clonotype occurred many times. The rearrangement links TRBV6-1 to TRBJ2-1, with D possibly matching TRBD1 (6 bases). V shed 6 bases and J shed 2 bases, with 11 bases lying between them. Germline CDR1 reads MNHNS; CDR2 reads SASEGT. The CDR3 runs 14 residues. CDR3 sequence (DNA): TGTGCCAGCAGGGACAGATTGACCTACAATGAGCAGTTCTTC. Translating it yields CASRDRLTYNEQFF.

This clonotype appeared a few times. The chain employs TRBV19 and TRBJ2-7, with TRBD2 matching 7 bases. Germline CDR1 is LNHDA and CDR2 is SQIVND (reference sequence). Trimming cost V 8 bases and J 3 bases; bases outside gene matches: 13. The CDR3 is 15 amino acids. The CDR3 reads CASSPPRGESYEQYF. CDR3 coding DNA: TGTGCCAGTTCCCCTCCCCGGGGGGAGAGCTACGAGCAGTACTTC.

The CDR3 DNA reads as TGTGCCAGCAGTCCAGGGGACGCCCAAGAGACCCAGTACTTC. Encoded protein: CASSPGDAQETQYF. The V call is TRBV27, the J call TRBJ2-5; weak D call: TRBD1 (6 bases). Germline V lookup: CDR1 MNHEY, CDR2 SMNVEV (reference sequence). CDR3 length: 14 amino acids. Trimming shortened V by 5 bases and J by 1 base, and 11 bases separated the two germline ends.

V gene TRBV20-1 combines with J gene TRBJ2-7; 11 nucleotides match TRBD1. Per the germline V gene, CDR1 is DFQATT and CDR2 is SNEGSKA (reference sequence). CDR3 length equals 14 residues. The J segment lost 5 bases and the V segment lost 1 base, leaving 4 bases of the junction unmatched. Here the CDR3 reads CSARGGTGGDEQYF. For the CDR3, the DNA is TGCAGTGCTAGAGGTGGGACAGGGGGAGACGAGCAGTACTTC.

This clonotype was seen many times. The gene calls are TRBV30 and TRBJ2-7, with 7 bases identical to TRBD2. The CDR3 consists of 18 residues. Germline CDR1 reads GTSNPN; CDR2 reads SVGIG (reference sequence). V lost 3 bases to trimming and J lost 3 bases; unmatched junction nucleotides: 20. The CDR3 DNA is TGTGCCTGGAGACCTGGCGCTAGCGGCATCCCGTCTTTCTACGAGCAGTACTTC. It codes for CAWRPGASGIPSFYEQYF.

The chain has TRBV6-5 and TRBJ1-1; the D gene is possibly TRBD1 (6 bases). CDR3 length equals 16 residues. Germline V gives CDR1 MNHEY, CDR2 SVGAGI. Trimming left V 0 bases short and J 4 bases short, with 15 bases between. The CDR3 loop is CASSYSGSGGLTEAFF. For the CDR3, the DNA is TGTGCCAGCAGTTACTCGGGGTCCGGGGGGCTCACTGAAGCTTTCTTT.

The V call is TRBV9, the J call TRBJ2-3; weak D call: TRBD2 (5 bases). V was clipped by 0 bases and J by 10 bases, with 9 bases between them. The CDR3 has 12 residues. The germline CDR1 and CDR2 sequences are SGDLS and YYNGEE. CDR3 residues: CASSVERGSQYF. CDR3 coding DNA: TGTGCCAGCAGCGTAGAACGGGGTTCGCAGTATTTT.

In this sample, this clonotype turned up a few times. This sequence joins TRBV28 and TRBJ2-4; 7 nucleotides line up with TRBD1. CDR3 length: 12 amino acids. Germline trimming cut 6 bases from V and 8 bases from J; bases unmatched to any gene: 4. CDR1 is MDHEN and CDR2 is SYDVKM in the germline V gene. The CDR3: CASRGTVDIQYF. CDR3 bases: TGTGCCAGCAGGGGGACAGTCGACATTCAGTACTTC.

This clonotype was picked up many times. The gene calls are TRBV7-3 and TRBJ2-2; no firm D call. The CDR3 spans 13 residues. From germline, CDR1 is SGHTA and CDR2 FQGTGA. The V gene lost 0 bases and the J gene lost 6 bases, with 5 bases spanning the gap. DNA for the CDR3: TGTGCCAGCAGCTTAACGATGGCCGGGGAGCTGTTTTTT. It yields the protein CASSLTMAGELFF.

This clonotype was recorded at least ten times. V gene TRBV5-1 combines with J gene TRBJ2-7; D gene unclear. V was shortened by 4 bases and J by 2 bases, with 13 bases between the two germline ends. Germline lookup yields CDR1 SGHRS and CDR2 YFSETQ. This CDR3 contains 14 residues. The CDR3 bases are TGCGCCAGCAGCACCCCAGGATCTACCTACGAGCAGTACTTC. Protein sequence: CASSTPGSTYEQYF.

This clonotype was seen ten or more times. The CDR3 region has the DNA TGCAGCGCCCCGACACAAAATCAAGAGACCCAGTACTTC. Protein sequence: CSAPTQNQETQYF. This chain links TRBV29-1 with TRBJ2-5; D unresolved. The length of the CDR3 is 13 residues. Trimming took 7 bases from V and 2 from J, leaving 14 bases between them. Germline assignment: CDR1 SQVTM and CDR2 ANQGSEA.